Given below is one T cell receptor beta chain in context. Germline CDR1 LGHDT, CDR2 YNNKEL (reference sequence). V trimming: 0 bases; J trimming: 8 bases; junction bases outside the gene matches: 8. This CDR3 region has 17 residues. The data stem from a study of CD8 T cells in Susac syndrome. An input of about 0.5 to 1 ug of RNA was subjected to reverse transcription using random hexamers. Using its own MiXCR run on the immunoSEQ multiplex PCR reads, TCRdb lists one record per CDR3 protein. The table has hundreds of thousands of distinct CDR3 sequences, around 85% seen once. It was treatment-naive patients with stable or active relapsing-remitting disease who made up the multiple sclerosis controls. TEMRA cells were FACS-enriched, and CD8+ and CD4+ T cells were isolated negatively.

This chain uses TRBV3-1 with TRBJ2-7; 15 bases line up with TRBD2. The sequenced sample was CD8+ T cells from PBMCs. This clonotype was sampled from a human donor with multiple sclerosis. CDR3 nucleotide sequence: TGTGCCAGCAGCCAAGAACAGGTGGGACTAGCGGGAGGTAAGCAGTACTTC. Translated, it gives CASSQEQVGLAGGKQYF.